Below, 27 T cell receptor beta chains from the same sample are listed, as sequenced in a study of cytomegalovirus exposure and HLA in healthy donors. The PCR used 60 Vbeta and 13 Jbeta primers. Repertoires were generated with immunoSEQ multiplex PCR, while TCRdb's copy carries only in-frame clones and drops some. Of approximately 100,000 clones listed, roughly 80% are singletons. Sequenced input: PBMCs. These receptors were collected from a woman aged 50 to 60 in good health and CMV-seropositive.

The rearrangement uses TRBV5-8 and TRBJ1-1; 9 bases are shared with TRBD1. Germline CDR1 reads SGHTS; CDR2 reads YDEGEE. CDR3 length: 13 residues. V lost 4 bases, J lost 5 bases, and 3 bases stayed unmatched. CDR3 protein: CASSGTGRTEAFF. The CDR3 bases are TGTGCCAGCAGCGGGACAGGGAGGACTGAAGCTTTCTTT. Filled out from reference TRBV5-8 and TRBJ1-1, the complete variable domain reads EAGVTQSPTHLIKTRGQQATLRCSPISGHTSVYWYQQALGLGLQFLLWYDEGEERNRGNFPPRFSGRQFPNYSSELNVNALELEDSALYLCASSGTGRTEAFFGQGTRLTVV.

V usage is TRBV2 and J usage is TRBJ1-4; a possible D gene is TRBD1 (6 bases). With 4 bases removed from V and 4 bases from J, the gap between germline ends came to 16 bases. Per germline, CDR1 SNHLY and CDR2 FYNNEI. This CDR3 spans 16 amino acids. This chain's CDR3 is CASSGGRGGNNEKLFF. The CDR3 DNA reads as TGTGCCAGCAGTGGGGGCAGGGGAGGGAATAATGAAAAACTGTTTTTT.

The table lists this clone with a count of one. The chain recombines TRBV7-2 with TRBJ2-5; 11 bases line up with TRBD2. V trimming: 5 bases; J trimming: 2 bases; junction bases outside the gene matches: 7. The germline CDR1 and CDR2 sequences are SGHTA and FQGNSA. CDR3 length equals 16 residues. The CDR3: CASSPKGLAVQETQYF. DNA for the CDR3: TGTGCCAGCAGCCCGAAGGGACTAGCGGTTCAAGAGACCCAGTACTTC.

The chain recombines TRBV9 with TRBJ2-1; 11 bases match TRBD2. CDR1 and CDR2 from the germline V gene are SGDLS and YYNGEE. The CDR3 covers 14 residues. V lost 3 bases, J lost 4 bases, and 0 bases stayed unmatched. CDR3 DNA: TGTGCCAGCAGCGGGACTAGCGGGTACAATGAGCAGTTCTTC. Translating gives CASSGTSGYNEQFF.

This rearrangement joins TRBV15 to TRBJ1-3; D possibly corresponds to TRBD1 (6 bases). The V end was cut by 1 base, the J end by 2 bases, with 12 bases between. There are 16 residues in the CDR3. Germline CDR1 and CDR2: LNHNV and YYDKDF (reference sequence). CDR3 nucleotide sequence: TGTGCCACCAGCAGAGTTCGGGAGGGGGCTGGAAACACCATATATTTT. It yields the protein CATSRVREGAGNTIYF.

This chain joins TRBV9 and TRBJ1-1, with a possible D match to TRBD1 (6 bases). The CDR3 totals 14 residues. Germline CDR1 is SGDLS and CDR2 is YYNGEE. V shed 4 bases and J shed 5 bases, with 15 bases lying between them. The CDR3 region has the DNA TGTGCCAGCAGCTACACAGGGTTGGATACTGAAGCTTTCTTT. This encodes CASSYTGLDTEAFF.

The chain employs TRBV19 and TRBJ1-5, with 12 bases lining up with TRBD1. V shed 8 bases, J shed 6 bases, and the junction held 5 bases outside the gene matches. This CDR3 comprises 14 residues. In germline, CDR1 is LNHDA, CDR2 SQIVND (reference sequence). CDR3 DNA: TGTGCCAGTGGGACAGGGGGCAAGGGTCAGCCCCAGCATTTT. It yields the protein CASGTGGKGQPQHF. Full variable domain (outside the CDR3, taken from reference TRBV19 and TRBJ1-5): DGGITQSPKYLFRKEGQNVTLSCEQNLNHDAMYWYRQDPGQGLRLIYYSQIVNDFQKGDIAEGYSVSREKKESFPLTVTSAQKNPTAFYLCASGTGGKGQPQHFGDGTRLSIL.

V usage is TRBV4-3 and J usage is TRBJ2-2; D possibly corresponds to TRBD2 (6 bases). The CDR3 runs 18 residues. V lost 0 bases and J 4 bases, leaving 18 bases between the germline ends. CDR1 is LGHNA and CDR2 is YSLEER in the germline V gene. The CDR3 sequence is CASSQDRGAGPTTGELFF. The CDR3, as DNA: TGCGCCAGCAGCCAAGATAGGGGAGCGGGTCCGACCACCGGGGAGCTGTTTTTT.

The J gene is TRBJ1-4, the V gene TRBV7-2; D call uncertain. Germline V CDR1 and CDR2: SGHTA, FQGNSA. Trimming removed 1 base from V and 5 bases from J, with 14 bases in between. This CDR3 has 16 residues. The CDR3 DNA is TGTGCCAGCAGCTTAGATCCCGCAGGCAGCAATGAAAAACTGTTTTTT. Translated: CASSLDPAGSNEKLFF.

This clone occurred a few times. The rearrangement uses TRBV6-5 and TRBJ2-1; a weak D match, TRBD1 (5 bases). The CDR3 runs 12 residues. Deletions cut 6 bases from V and 7 bases from J, with 10 bases between. Germline V gene lookup returns CDR1 MNHEY and CDR2 SVGAGI. The CDR3 sequence is CASSKGWNEQFF. The DNA for the CDR3 is TGTGCCAGCAGCAAGGGGTGGAATGAGCAGTTCTTC.

The chain couples TRBV6-6 to TRBJ2-2, with unresolved D. The CDR3 sequence is 13 residues long. Germline CDR1 MNHNY, CDR2 SVGAGI (reference sequence). Trimming shortened V by 7 bases and J by 3 bases, and 9 bases separated the two germline ends. This chain's CDR3 is CASTRGDTGELFF. The DNA for the CDR3 is TGTGCCAGCACACGCGGAGACACCGGGGAGCTGTTTTTT.

This clone was counted only a few times. At one of its ends the junction is not consistent with the germline gene, which may arise from a read error. This sequence joins TRBV7-9 and TRBJ2-7; D call uncertain. The CDR3 totals 12 residues. Looked up from germline, CDR1 is SEHNR and CDR2 is FQNEAQ (reference sequence). The CDR3 sequence is CSSSYSYYEQYF. The DNA of the CDR3 is TGTTCCAGCAGCTACTCCTACTACGAGCAGTACTTC.

This rearrangement joins TRBV5-8 to TRBJ1-2; 7 bases match TRBD1. This CDR3 has 15 residues. Germline CDR1 and CDR2: SGHTS and YDEGEE. The junction had 10 bases not matched to a gene; V was cut back by 4 bases and J by 4 bases. This CDR3 is CASSVGQTEPYGYTF. CDR3 DNA: TGTGCCAGCAGCGTGGGACAGACTGAACCCTATGGCTACACCTTC.

This chain uses TRBV4-2 with TRBJ2-5; 11 bases map to TRBD2. V shed 3 bases and J 4 bases; nucleotides not matched to a gene: 13. Germline V gene sequence: CDR1 LGHNA, CDR2 YNFKEQ. This CDR3 spans 18 amino acids. CDR3 bases: TGTGCCAGCAGCCAGAGCACCGGACTAGCGGGCGGTCCAGAGACCCAGTACTTC. It is translated as CASSQSTGLAGGPETQYF.

Only a few counts were recorded for this clone. J is TRBJ2-6 and V is TRBV6-5; D unclear. The germline V and J ends were trimmed by 5 bases and 2 bases, with 7 bases remaining between them. CDR3 length: 14 amino acids. Germline V gives CDR1 MNHEY, CDR2 SVGAGI. The chain's CDR3 is CASSPTAGANVLTF. The CDR3, as DNA: TGTGCCAGCAGTCCCACGGCTGGGGCCAACGTCCTGACTTTC.

The chain recombines TRBV7-9 with TRBJ2-3, with 9 bases matching TRBD2. V lost 5 bases and J lost 0; bases outside the gene matches: 15. CDR3 size: 19 residues. In germline, CDR1 is SEHNR, CDR2 FQNEAQ (reference sequence). The CDR3 nucleotides read TGTGCCAGCAGCACCCCCAAGCGGGGGGTCGTTTCTAGCACAGATACGCAGTATTTT. It yields the protein CASSTPKRGVVSSTDTQYF.

This clone was seen more than once but under ten times. This chain links TRBV2 with TRBJ2-4; 9 bases are a match to TRBD2. Germline V CDR1 and CDR2: SNHLY, FYNNEI. This CDR3 spans 15 amino acids. Trimming took 5 bases from V and 0 from J; bases not matched to a gene: 2. The CDR3 is CASSSGGPAKNIQYF. The CDR3 bases are TGTGCCAGCAGTAGCGGGGGGCCAGCCAAAAACATTCAGTACTTC.

In regard to this clone: Compared with germline, one end of the junction differs, possibly owing to a read error. The chain is built from TRBV5-1 and TRBJ2-6; D may be TRBD1 (6 bases). The CDR3 contains 15 residues. Germline CDR1 reads SGHRS; CDR2 reads YFSETQ. The DNA for the CDR3 is TGCGCCAGCAGCTCGACAGGCCGAGAAGCCAACGGCCTGACTTTC. This gives the protein CASSSTGREANGLTF.

This clone was counted a few times. The chain uses TRBV6-1 and TRBJ2-1, with D maybe TRBD1 (6 bases). Germline V gene lookup returns CDR1 MNHNS and CDR2 SASEGT. Deletions cut 4 bases from V and 4 bases from J, with 14 bases between. The CDR3 spans 15 residues. In DNA form, the CDR3 reads TGTGCCAGCAGTGGCCCCGGGACAACTTACAATGAGCAGTTCTTC. Translation: CASSGPGTTYNEQFF.

The chain employs TRBV27 and TRBJ1-1; D ambiguous. CDR3 length: 14 residues. Between the trimmed V and J ends, which lost 2 bases and 4 bases, there was a span of 11 bases. Germline CDR1 reads MNHEY; CDR2 reads SMNVEV (reference sequence). The CDR3 protein is CASSLLMRTTEAFF. The DNA for the CDR3 is TGTGCCAGCAGTTTACTCATGAGAACCACTGAAGCTTTCTTT.

The chain joins TRBV18 to TRBJ1-2, with a weak D call TRBD1 (6 bases). Trimming shortened V by 2 bases and J by 7 bases, and 14 bases separated the two germline ends. Looked up from germline, CDR1 is KGHSH and CDR2 is LQKENI. CDR3 size: 14 residues. CDR3 amino acids: CASSPGGAGFGYTF. CDR3 in DNA: TGTGCCAGCTCACCAGGGGGGGCTGGATTTGGCTACACCTTC.

The chain combines TRBV5-5 with TRBJ2-7; 9 nucleotides line up with TRBD1. The V gene's germline CDR1 is SGHKS and CDR2 YYEKEE (reference sequence). The CDR3 sequence is 14 residues long. After removal of 4 bases from V and 7 bases from J, the junction contained 9 bases not matched to a gene. The DNA of the CDR3 is TGTGCCAGCAGCCCGGCGGACAGGGGACGGGAGCAGTACTTC. Amino acids: CASSPADRGREQYF.

This clone has only one observation. The chain links TRBV9 to TRBJ1-3, with 8 bases identical to TRBD1. Germline V gene sequence: CDR1 SGDLS, CDR2 YYNGEE. The CDR3 loop spans 17 amino acids. Trimming at V came to 3 bases and at J to 0 bases, leaving 8 bases not matched to a gene. CDR3 in amino acids: CASSAGTGLLSGNTIYF. CDR3 DNA sequence: TGTGCCAGCAGCGCGGGGACAGGCCTGCTCTCTGGAAACACCATATATTTT. Variable domain in full (rest from reference TRBV9 and TRBJ1-3): DSGVTQTPKHLITATGQRVTLRCSPRSGDLSVYWYQQSLDQGLQFLIQYYNGEERAKGNILERFSAQQFPDLHSELNLSSLELGDSALYFCASSAGTGLLSGNTIYFGEGSWLTVV.

The gene calls are TRBV2 and TRBJ1-5, with 7 bases matching TRBD1. CDR3 length equals 14 residues. CDR1 is SNHLY and CDR2 is FYNNEI in the germline V gene. The ends lost 6 bases at V and 4 bases at J; junction bases unmatched: 6. CDR3 amino acids: CASSADRVNQPQHF. The DNA of the CDR3 is TGTGCCAGCAGCGCCGACAGGGTAAATCAGCCCCAGCATTTT.

The V and J genes are TRBV5-4 and TRBJ1-6; TRBD1 agrees at 7 bases. Germline trimming cut 6 bases from V and 10 bases from J; bases unmatched to any gene: 10. In germline, CDR1 is SGHNT, CDR2 YYREEE (reference sequence). The CDR3 loop spans 14 amino acids. CDR3: CASTPTGSRSPLHF. The CDR3 region has the DNA TGTGCCAGCACCCCGACAGGGTCAAGATCACCCCTCCACTTT.

The chain links TRBV10-2 to TRBJ2-1; D may be TRBD2 (6 bases). V lost 6 bases and J lost 0, with 12 bases in between. Germline CDR1 reads WSHSY; CDR2 reads SAAADI. The CDR3 has 15 amino acids. The CDR3 region has the DNA TGCGCCAGCAGCCCCGGGACTCCCTCCTACAATGAGCAGTTCTTC. This encodes CASSPGTPSYNEQFF.

The V gene is TRBV6-6, the J gene TRBJ2-5, with 12 bases identical to TRBD2. The CDR3 is 16 amino acids. With 6 bases clipped from V and 2 bases from J, the junction kept 7 bases outside the gene matches. CDR1 is MNHNY, CDR2 SVGAGI, per germline (reference sequence). The CDR3 protein is CASSQPSGRGQETQYF. CDR3 sequence (DNA): TGTGCCAGCAGCCAACCTAGCGGGAGGGGTCAAGAGACCCAGTACTTC.